This is a list of T cell receptor beta chains from one sample in a study of Graves' ophthalmopathy and Graves' hyperthyroidism. TCRdb used MiXCR to reprocess the multiplex PCR reads, holding one entry per CDR3 protein. The repertoire holds 200,000 to 250,000 distinct CDR3 sequences, with approximately 21% as singletons. Sequencing input: peripheral blood. These receptors were collected from a woman between 50 and 59 years old with Graves' ophthalmopathy. The CDR3 runs from the conserved cysteine through the conserved F or W. Fields, in order: D gene, clone size, J gene, V gene, CDR3 protein, CDR3 DNA. The D gene is left open where the match is weak. Rows give clone size only sometimes, using once, few, many, or a class for an expanded clone.

>TRBD1|NA|TRBJ2-6|TRBV5-6
CASSTRQGFYSGANVLTF
TGTGCCAGCAGCACCCGACAGGGCTTCTACTCTGGGGCCAACGTCCTGACTTTC
>NA|many|TRBJ2-7|TRBV15
CATSRGPGASSYEQYF
TGTGCCACCAGCAGAGGCCCGGGAGCCAGCTCCTACGAGCAGTACTTC
>TRBD1|NA|TRBJ2-7|TRBV6-1
CASSEFPDRGEQYF
TGTGCCAGCAGTGAATTCCCTGACAGGGGCGAGCAGTACTTC
>NA|many|TRBJ1-3|TRBV9
CASSATPRGNTIYF
TGTGCCAGCAGCGCAACTCCAAGGGGAAACACCATATATTTT
>TRBD2|many|TRBJ2-7|TRBV7-2
CASSPRTSGSSVQYF
TGTGCCAGCAGCCCGCGGACTAGCGGGAGTAGTGTGCAGTACTTC
>TRBD2|NA|TRBJ2-5|TRBV7-8
CASSFSSGLQETQYF
TGTGCCAGCAGCTTTAGTAGCGGGTTGCAAGAGACCCAGTACTTC
>TRBD1|many|TRBJ2-7|TRBV4-1
CASSQQGAREQYF
TGCGCCAGCAGCCAGCAGGGGGCGAGGGAGCAGTACTTC
>NA|many|TRBJ1-2|TRBV14
CASSQGVRLNYGYTF
TGTGCCAGCAGCCAAGGAGTTCGCCTTAACTATGGCTACACCTTC
>NA|NA|TRBJ2-7|TRBV30
CAWSRGRSSSYEQYF
TGTGCCTGGAGTAGGGGGAGATCGAGCTCCTACGAGCAGTACTTC
>NA|few|TRBJ1-2|TRBV27
CASRRAAINNYGYNF
TGTGCCAGCCGTCGGGCAGCGATCAACAACTATGGCTACAACTTC
>TRBD2|many|TRBJ2-4|TRBV6-5
CASVLAGAANIQYF
TGTGCCAGCGTACTAGCGGGAGCTGCGAACATTCAGTACTTC
>NA|NA|TRBJ2-7|TRBV6-5
CASSYSAGPYEQYF
TGTGCCAGCAGTTACTCCGCGGGGCCTTACGAGCAGTACTTC
>NA|few|TRBJ1-5|TRBV6-1
CASSAVEGSQPQHF
TGTGCCAGCAGTGCGGTTGAGGGTTCTCAGCCCCAGCATTTT
>NA|many|TRBJ1-5|TRBV6-2/TRBV6-3
CASSYAGGGATGNQPQHF
TGTGCCAGCAGTTACGCCGGTGGGGGCGCGACGGGCAATCAGCCCCAGCATTTT
>NA|many|TRBJ1-5|TRBV20-1
CSALFRSNQPQHF
TGCAGCGCCCTGTTCAGAAGCAATCAGCCCCAGCATTTT
>NA|many|TRBJ1-2|TRBV2
CASRGNHRVDGYTF
TGTGCCAGCAGGGGGAATCACAGGGTGGATGGCTACACCTTC
>NA|once|TRBJ1-2|TRBV29-1
CSVVLGTDYGYTF
TGCAGCGTTGTTTTGGGGACGGACTATGGCTACACCTTC
>TRBD2|many|TRBJ2-5|TRBV27
CASSLGLAGGRETQYF
TGTGCCAGCAGTCTCGGACTAGCGGGAGGTCGGGAGACCCAGTACTTC
>NA|many|TRBJ2-7|TRBV6-5
CASSYSRVSNEQYF
TGTGCCAGCAGTTACTCACGGGTTTCCAACGAGCAGTACTTC
>NA|many|TRBJ1-2|TRBV28
CASSLVAASGYTF
TGTGCCAGCAGTTTAGTGGCCGCCAGCGGCTACACCTTC
>NA|many|TRBJ1-5|TRBV15
CATSRDGATAYQPQHF
TGTGCCACCAGCAGAGATGGGGCGACAGCATATCAGCCCCAGCATTTT
>NA|NA|TRBJ2-3|TRBV2
CATKTGGAGSTDTQYF
TGTGCCACCAAGACTGGGGGGGCAGGTAGCACAGATACGCAGTATTTT
>TRBD2|NA|TRBJ2-3|TRBV7-3
CASSSPGLAGTDTQYF
TGTGCCAGCAGCTCCCCGGGACTAGCGGGAACTGATACGCAGTATTTT
>TRBD1|NA|TRBJ2-2|TRBV5-1
CASSLEGQGVTGELFF
TGCGCCAGCAGCTTGGAGGGACAGGGAGTCACCGGGGAGCTGTTTTTT
>NA|many|TRBJ1-1|TRBV20-1
CSAARTEAFF
TGCAGTGCCGCCCGGACTGAAGCTTTCTTT
>NA|many|TRBJ1-1|TRBV12-3/TRBV12-4
CASSLAFGSGNTEAFF
TGTGCCAGCAGTTTAGCTTTTGGGTCAGGGAACACTGAAGCTTTCTTT
>TRBD1|many|TRBJ2-5|TRBV11-2
CASSLGDRDQETQYF
TGTGCCAGCAGTTTGGGGGACAGGGACCAAGAGACCCAGTACTTC
>TRBD2|few|TRBJ2-1|TRBV28
CASSLGVASGKYNEQFF
TGTGCCAGCAGTTTAGGGGTTGCTAGCGGGAAATACAATGAGCAGTTCTTC